Each of the 10 T cell receptor beta chains below was sequenced from the same sample in a study of blood T cell repertoires in COVID-19. Only in-frame clones appear in the TCRdb table, and some are missing; sequencing was by immunoSEQ multiplex PCR. The sample has about 110,000 clones, just under 90% seen once. What was sequenced was peripheral blood. These receptors were collected from a human donor in a cohort sampled during active COVID-19.

This chain links TRBV19 with TRBJ1-1; D not resolved. Germline CDR1 LNHDA, CDR2 SQIVND (reference sequence). Trimming left V 0 bases short and J 6 bases short, with 20 bases between. This CDR3 is built from 17 residues. The CDR3 sequence: CASSIDAGSSRTAEAFF. The CDR3 DNA is TGTGCCAGTAGTATAGATGCGGGGAGCAGCCGAACGGCTGAAGCTTTCTTT.

CDR3 sequence: CASSKRQGALFEAFF. Written as DNA, the CDR3 is TGTGCCAGTAGTAAGAGACAGGGGGCTTTGTTTGAAGCTTTCTTT. The chain recombines TRBV19 with TRBJ1-1, with 10 bases fitting TRBD1. J lost 7 bases, V lost 4 bases, and 9 bases had no gene match. CDR3 length equals 15 residues. Germline assignment: CDR1 LNHDA and CDR2 SQIVND (reference sequence).

This clone was picked up one time. The V gene is TRBV6-2 or TRBV6-3, the J gene TRBJ1-2; D may be TRBD1 (5 bases). V lost 6 bases, J lost 6 bases, and 20 bases lay in between. This CDR3 contains 15 residues. Germline V gene sequence: CDR1 MNHEY, CDR2 SVGEGT. The CDR3 DNA sequence: TGTGCCAGCAGCTCCAACCGACGACAGATTAATGGCTACACCTTC. This sequence encodes CASSSNRRQINGYTF.

For this clone: One end of the junction is discordant with germline, which a read error may explain. J is TRBJ1-4 and V is TRBV4-2, with 7 bases fitting TRBD1. The CDR3 spans 14 residues. Germline V lookup: CDR1 LGHNA, CDR2 YNFKEQ. The CDR3 coding sequence is TGTGCCAGCAGCCAAGGACAGGGACCACCCCCCGTTTCGTTT. Translated, it gives CASSQGQGPPPVSF.

This clone was found once. This sequence joins TRBV4-1 and TRBJ2-7, with TRBD2 as a possible D gene (5 bases). Germline loops: CDR1 MGHRA, CDR2 YSYEKL. The CDR3 sequence is 14 residues long. Trimming left V 1 base short and J 1 base short, with 8 bases between. CDR3 sequence reads: CASSQGSGSYEQYF. The CDR3 nucleotides read TGCGCCAGCAGCCAAGGATCGGGGTCCTACGAGCAGTACTTC.

CDR3 sequence reads: CASSVAQNTDTQYF. The CDR3 DNA reads as TGTGCCAGCAGCGTAGCCCAGAACACAGATACGCAGTATTTT. The rearrangement links TRBV9 to TRBJ2-3; D unresolved. The CDR3 runs 14 residues. V was cut by 0 bases and J by 2 bases, with 7 bases left in between. Germline V CDR1 and CDR2: SGDLS, YYNGEE.

CDR3 region: CASSQGRGPTTPPYNEQFF. The CDR3 region has the DNA TGTGCCAGCAGCCAAGGGCGGGGCCCTACCACCCCACCCTACAATGAGCAGTTCTTC. The rearrangement links TRBV3-1 (or the pseudogene TRBV3-2) to TRBJ2-1, with D perhaps matching TRBD2 (6 bases). The CDR3 consists of 19 residues. V lost 1 base and J lost 2, with 21 bases in between. CDR1 and CDR2 (germline): LGHDT, YNNKEL (reference sequence).

The chain employs TRBV27 and TRBJ2-5; 7 bases line up with TRBD2. Germline V CDR1 and CDR2: MNHEY, SMNVEV (reference sequence). V shed 0 bases, J shed 5 bases, and the junction held 12 bases outside the gene matches. The CDR3 spans 17 residues. CDR3 sequence (DNA): TGTGCCAGCAGTTTATCGGCGCGGGGGTCCCCCGGGGAGACCCAGTACTTC. Translating it yields CASSLSARGSPGETQYF.

This chain links TRBV19 with TRBJ1-2, with D perhaps matching TRBD1 (5 bases). The CDR3 extends over 14 amino acids. CDR1 is LNHDA, CDR2 SQIVND, per germline (reference sequence). V was shortened by 4 bases and J by 4 bases, with 13 bases between the two germline ends. CDR3 protein: CASSTTATAYGYTF. The DNA of the CDR3 is TGTGCCAGTAGTACAACTGCGACAGCCTATGGCTACACCTTC.

The J gene is TRBJ2-1, the V gene TRBV5-1; TRBD2 matches at 11 bases. The CDR3 runs 18 residues. The V and J ends lost 0 bases and 4 bases, in that order; junction bases with no gene match: 9. Germline values: CDR1 SGHRS, CDR2 YFSETQ. CDR3 nucleotides: TGCGCCAGCAGCTTGGAGATGGGACTAGCGGACCCTTACAATGAGCAGTTCTTC. It specifies CASSLEMGLADPYNEQFF.